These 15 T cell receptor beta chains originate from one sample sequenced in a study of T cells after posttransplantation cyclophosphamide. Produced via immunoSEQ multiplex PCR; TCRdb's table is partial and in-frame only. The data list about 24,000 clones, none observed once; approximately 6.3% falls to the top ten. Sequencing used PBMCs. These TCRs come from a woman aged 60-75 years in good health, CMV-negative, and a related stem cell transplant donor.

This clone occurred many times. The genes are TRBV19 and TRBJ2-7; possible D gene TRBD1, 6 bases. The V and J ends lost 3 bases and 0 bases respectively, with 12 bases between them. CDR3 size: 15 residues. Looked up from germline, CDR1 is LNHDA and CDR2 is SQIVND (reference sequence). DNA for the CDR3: TGTGCCAGTAGTATTAAACAGGGTAGCTCCTACGAGCAGTACGTC. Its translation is CASSIKQGSSYEQYV.

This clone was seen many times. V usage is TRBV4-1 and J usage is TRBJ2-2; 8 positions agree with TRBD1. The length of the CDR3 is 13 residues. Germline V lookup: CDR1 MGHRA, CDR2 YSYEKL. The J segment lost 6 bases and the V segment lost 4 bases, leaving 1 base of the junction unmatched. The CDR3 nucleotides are TGCGCCAGCAGCCCGACAGGGGCCGGGGAGCTGTTTTTT. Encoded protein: CASSPTGAGELFF.

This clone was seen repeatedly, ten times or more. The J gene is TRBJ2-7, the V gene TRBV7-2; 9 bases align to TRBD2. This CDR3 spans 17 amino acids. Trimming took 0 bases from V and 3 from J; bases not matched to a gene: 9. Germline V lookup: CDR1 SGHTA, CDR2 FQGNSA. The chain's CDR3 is CASSLAFGSGRNYEQYF. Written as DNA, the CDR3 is TGTGCCAGCAGCTTAGCGTTTGGAAGCGGGAGGAACTACGAGCAGTACTTC.

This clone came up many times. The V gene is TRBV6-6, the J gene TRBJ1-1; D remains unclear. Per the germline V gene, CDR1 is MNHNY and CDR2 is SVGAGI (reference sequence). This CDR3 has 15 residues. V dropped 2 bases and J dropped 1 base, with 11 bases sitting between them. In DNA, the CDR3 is TGTGCCAGCAGTTACGGGGAGGGAAGGAACACTGAAGCTTTCTTT. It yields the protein CASSYGEGRNTEAFF.

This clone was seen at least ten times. CDR3 nucleotide sequence: TGTGCCTGGAGTGTAAAGCGGGGCACAGATACGCAGTATTTT. Its protein is CAWSVKRGTDTQYF. The chain recombines TRBV30 with TRBJ2-3; the D gene is possibly TRBD2 (6 bases). The CDR3 loop spans 14 amino acids. CDR1 and CDR2 from the germline V gene are GTSNPN and SVGIG (reference sequence). V lost 0 bases, J lost 1 base, and 8 bases lay in between.

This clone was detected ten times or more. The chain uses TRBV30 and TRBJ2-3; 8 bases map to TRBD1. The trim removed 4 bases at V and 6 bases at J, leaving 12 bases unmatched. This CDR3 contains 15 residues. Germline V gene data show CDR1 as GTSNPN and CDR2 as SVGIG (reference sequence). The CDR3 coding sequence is TGTGCCTGGACCCCGGGACAGGCGACATGGGATACGCAGTATTTT. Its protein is CAWTPGQATWDTQYF.

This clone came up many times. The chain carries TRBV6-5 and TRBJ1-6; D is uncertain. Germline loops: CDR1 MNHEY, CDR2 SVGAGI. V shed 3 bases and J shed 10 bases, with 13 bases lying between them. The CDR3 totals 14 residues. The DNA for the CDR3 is TGTGCCAGCAGTTATGGAGGGTCTACGTCACCCCTCCACTTT. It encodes CASSYGGSTSPLHF.

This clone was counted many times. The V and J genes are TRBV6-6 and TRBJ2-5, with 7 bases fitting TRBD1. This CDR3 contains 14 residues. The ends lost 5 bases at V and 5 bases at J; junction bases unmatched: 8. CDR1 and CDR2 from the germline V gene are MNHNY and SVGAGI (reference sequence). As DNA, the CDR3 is TGTGCCAGCAGTGGACACCCCAGGGGGGAGACCCAGTACTTC. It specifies CASSGHPRGETQYF.

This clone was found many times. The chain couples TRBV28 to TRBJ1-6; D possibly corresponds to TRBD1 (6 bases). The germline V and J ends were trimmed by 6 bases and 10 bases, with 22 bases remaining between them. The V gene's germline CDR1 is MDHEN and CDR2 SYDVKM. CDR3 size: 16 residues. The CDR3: CASRPGDIPRGSPLHF. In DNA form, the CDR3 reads TGTGCCAGCAGGCCTGGGGACATCCCCAGAGGGTCACCCCTCCACTTT.

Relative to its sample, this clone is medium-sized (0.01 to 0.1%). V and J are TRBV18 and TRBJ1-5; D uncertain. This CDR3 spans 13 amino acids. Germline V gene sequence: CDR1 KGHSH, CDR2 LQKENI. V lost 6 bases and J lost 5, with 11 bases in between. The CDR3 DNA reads TGTGCCAGCTCGCTAGAGCGCGATCAGCCCCAGCATTTT. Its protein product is CASSLERDQPQHF. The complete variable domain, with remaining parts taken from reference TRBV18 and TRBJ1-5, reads NAGVMQNPRHLVRRRGQEARLRCSPMKGHSHVYWYRQLPEEGLKFMVYLQKENIIDESGMPKERFSAEFPKEGPSILRIQQVVRGDSAAYFCASSLERDQPQHFGDGTRLSIL.

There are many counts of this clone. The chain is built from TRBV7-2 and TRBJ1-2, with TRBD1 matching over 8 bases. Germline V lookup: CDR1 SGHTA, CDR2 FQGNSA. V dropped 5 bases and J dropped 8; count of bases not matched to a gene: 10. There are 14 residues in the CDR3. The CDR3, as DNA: TGTGCCAGCAGCCAAGGACAGGGAATGAGGGGCTACACCTTC. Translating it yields CASSQGQGMRGYTF.

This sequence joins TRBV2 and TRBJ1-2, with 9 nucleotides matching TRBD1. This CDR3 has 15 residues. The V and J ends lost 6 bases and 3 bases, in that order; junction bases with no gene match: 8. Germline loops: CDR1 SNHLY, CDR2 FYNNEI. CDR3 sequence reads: CASRTGTGLYYGYTF. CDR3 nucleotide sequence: TGTGCCAGCAGAACCGGGACAGGGTTGTACTATGGCTACACCTTC.

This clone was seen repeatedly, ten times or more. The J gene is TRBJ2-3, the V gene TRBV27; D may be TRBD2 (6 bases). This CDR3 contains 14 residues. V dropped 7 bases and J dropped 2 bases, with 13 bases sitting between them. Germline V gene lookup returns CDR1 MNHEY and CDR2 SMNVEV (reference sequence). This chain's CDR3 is CASKGTSYTDTQYF. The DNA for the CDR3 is TGTGCCAGCAAAGGCACTAGCTACACAGATACGCAGTATTTT.

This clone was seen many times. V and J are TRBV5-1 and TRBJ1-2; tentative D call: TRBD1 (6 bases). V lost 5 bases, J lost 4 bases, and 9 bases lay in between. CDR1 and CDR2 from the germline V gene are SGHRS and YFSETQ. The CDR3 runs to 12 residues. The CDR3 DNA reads TGCGCCAGCAGTGGACAGTTCTATGGCTACACCTTC. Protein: CASSGQFYGYTF.

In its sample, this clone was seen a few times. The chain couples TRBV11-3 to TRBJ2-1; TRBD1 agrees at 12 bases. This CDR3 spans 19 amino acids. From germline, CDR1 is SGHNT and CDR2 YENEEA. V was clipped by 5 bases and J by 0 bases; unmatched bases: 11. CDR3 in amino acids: CASSPVPGQGATSYNEQFF. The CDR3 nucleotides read TGTGCCAGCAGCCCCGTCCCGGGACAGGGGGCGACCTCCTACAATGAGCAGTTCTTC.